The 25 T cell receptor beta chains below all came from one sample that was sequenced in a study of T cells in Graves' hyperthyroidism and ophthalmopathy. RNA transcripts gave rise to amplified TCR beta CDR3 regions. The HTBI set primed first-round TCR CDR3 RT-PCR. Using its own MiXCR run on the multiplex PCR reads, TCRdb lists one record per CDR3 protein. Altogether around 350,000 distinct CDR3 sequences are present, 13% to 15% being singletons, with the ten largest covering 15% to 20%. The sequencing sample was made of blood. Receptors originate from a woman aged 25 to 39 with Graves' ophthalmopathy.

The chain is built from TRBV5-4 and TRBJ2-3; D remains unclear. The CDR3 runs to 13 residues. Germline loops: CDR1 SGHNT, CDR2 YYREEE (reference sequence). Deletions cut 5 bases from V and 4 bases from J, with 11 bases between. The CDR3 region is CASRKPESDTQYF. The CDR3 DNA reads TGTGCCAGCAGGAAGCCGGAGTCAGATACGCAGTATTTT.

This clonotype was counted at least ten times. The V gene is TRBV2, the J gene TRBJ2-5; 9 positions match TRBD1. The germline CDR1 and CDR2 sequences are SNHLY and FYNNEI. Trimming at V came to 1 base and at J to 5 bases, leaving 5 bases not matched to a gene. The CDR3 runs 15 residues. As DNA, the CDR3 is TGTGCCAGCAGTGAAGACAGGGGGCGAGGGGAGACCCAGTACTTC. Its translation: CASSEDRGRGETQYF.

This clonotype was recorded many times. The DNA of the CDR3 is TGTGCCAGCACTCTCCTCGTAAACAATGAGCAGTTCTTC. Translating it yields CASTLLVNNEQFF. The chain is built from TRBV6-1 and TRBJ2-1; D is undetermined. The germline CDR1 and CDR2 sequences are MNHNS and SASEGT. Trimming cost V 7 bases and J 5 bases, with 12 bases left between them. The CDR3 extends over 13 amino acids.

The genes are TRBV5-1 and TRBJ2-2; D is unresolved. Trimming stripped 5 bases from V and 2 bases from J, with 4 bases between. Germline CDR1 reads SGHRS; CDR2 reads YFSETQ. The CDR3 covers 12 residues. The CDR3 protein is CASRRNTGELFF. The DNA of the CDR3 is TGCGCCAGCAGGCGCAACACCGGGGAGCTGTTTTTT. Drawing the rest from reference TRBV5-1 and TRBJ2-2, the complete variable domain is KAGVTQTPRYLIKTRGQQVTLSCSPISGHRSVSWYQQTPGQGLQFLFEYFSETQRNKGNFPGRFSGRQFSNSRSEMNVSTLELGDSALYLCASRRNTGELFFGEGSRLTVL.

This clonotype was seen many times. The chain has TRBV20-1 and TRBJ1-1; the D gene is possibly TRBD1 (5 bases). Germline values: CDR1 DFQATT, CDR2 SNEGSKA (reference sequence). V lost 4 bases and J lost 5, with 11 bases in between. The CDR3 runs to 12 residues. CDR3 nucleotide sequence: TGCAGTGCTAATACAGGATCTACTGAAGCTTTCTTT. It is translated as CSANTGSTEAFF.

The chain uses TRBV29-1 and TRBJ2-1; 7 bases agree with TRBD1. CDR1 is SQVTM, CDR2 ANQGSEA, per germline. V gave up 7 bases and J gave up 6 bases; unmatched junction bases: 6. The CDR3 is 12 residues long. For the CDR3, the DNA is TGCAGCGGCCACAGGGGAATCAATGAGCAGTTCTTC. It translates to CSGHRGINEQFF.

The chain recombines TRBV10-3 with TRBJ2-3; 9 bases map to TRBD2. Trimming cost V 2 bases and J 2 bases; bases outside gene matches: 5. This CDR3 contains 16 residues. CDR1 is ENHRY, CDR2 SYGVKD, per germline. The CDR3 region has the DNA TGTGCCATCAGTGAGCTGGGACTAGCCTACACAGATACGCAGTATTTT. Residues: CAISELGLAYTDTQYF.

This clonotype was counted between two and nine times. CDR3 region: CASRESSGGYTF. The CDR3 DNA is TGTGCCAGCAGGGAGAGTTCGGGAGGCTACACCTTC. The V call is TRBV28, the J call TRBJ1-2; D gene ambiguous. This CDR3 has 12 amino acids. V gave up 6 bases and J gave up 8 bases, with 13 bases separating them. Germline assignment: CDR1 MDHEN and CDR2 SYDVKM.

J is TRBJ2-1 and V is TRBV10-3, with a possible D match to TRBD2 (6 bases). Deletions cut 2 bases from V and 5 bases from J, with 7 bases between. CDR3 length: 13 residues. Germline V lookup: CDR1 ENHRY, CDR2 SYGVKD. CDR3 coding DNA: TGTGCCATCAGTGAGCCGGGAGACAATGAGCAGTTCTTC. Protein sequence: CAISEPGDNEQFF.

This clonotype was recorded at least ten times. The chain couples TRBV3-1 to TRBJ1-2, with 7 bases identical to TRBD1. With 0 bases clipped from V and 6 bases from J, the junction kept 7 bases outside the gene matches. Germline loops: CDR1 LGHDT, CDR2 YNNKEL (reference sequence). There are 15 residues in the CDR3. The CDR3 DNA sequence: TGTGCCAGCAGCCAAGATTGGGCAGGGGGAGATGGCTACACCTTC. Encoded protein: CASSQDWAGGDGYTF.

This clonotype appeared many times. The rearrangement uses TRBV6-1 and TRBJ2-6, with D hard to call. Trimming removed 0 bases from V and 2 bases from J, with 5 bases in between. The CDR3 totals 15 residues. Germline V CDR1 and CDR2: MNHNS, SASEGT. In DNA form, the CDR3 reads TGTGCCAGCAGTGAAGCGCTAGCTGGGGCCAACGTCCTGACTTTC. Translating gives CASSEALAGANVLTF.

This clonotype has ten or more counts. The V gene is TRBV6-1, the J gene TRBJ1-2; D is unclear. The V gene's germline CDR1 is MNHNS and CDR2 SASEGT. This CDR3 comprises 11 residues. With 1 base removed from V and 7 bases from J, the gap between germline ends came to 4 bases. Here the CDR3 reads CASSEGFGYTF. The DNA of the CDR3 is TGTGCCAGCAGTGAAGGGTTTGGCTACACCTTC.

This clonotype was seen ten or more times. V is TRBV5-1 and J is TRBJ2-7; D possibly corresponds to TRBD2 (6 bases). Germline-derived CDR1 and CDR2 are SGHRS and YFSETQ. The CDR3 spans 14 residues. V was cut by 4 bases and J by 2 bases, with 13 bases left in between. CDR3 protein: CASSLEPGAYEQYF. CDR3 nucleotides: TGCGCCAGCAGCCTAGAGCCGGGGGCCTACGAGCAGTACTTC.

This rearrangement joins TRBV12-5 to TRBJ1-3; no clear D. This CDR3 has 12 amino acids. The V end lost 2 bases, the J end lost 2 bases, and 1 base lay between the germline ends. Germline CDR1 reads LGHNT; CDR2 reads FRNRAP. DNA of the CDR3: TGTGCTAGTGGTTTGACTGGAAACACCATATATTTT. Translation gives CASGLTGNTIYF.

Note on this clonotype: A read error may be the cause here, since a much bigger clone is one base away. This sequence joins TRBV7-2 and TRBJ1-2; unclear D gene. This CDR3 has 13 amino acids. The germline gives CDR1 SGHTA, CDR2 FQGNSA. CDR3 region: CASSLAEIYDYTF. CDR3 in DNA: TGTGCCAGCAGCTTAGCAGAAATCTATGACTACACCTTC.

This chain connects TRBV30 to TRBJ1-3; D gene uncertain. Germline V gene lookup returns CDR1 GTSNPN and CDR2 SVGIG (reference sequence). The CDR3 contains 14 residues. V lost 0 bases to trimming and J lost 3 bases, with 9 bases between them. CDR3 amino acids: CAWSVRADGNTIYF. The CDR3 DNA reads as TGTGCCTGGAGTGTACGGGCCGATGGAAACACCATATATTTT.

This clonotype was picked up a small number of times. V and J are TRBV7-6 and TRBJ2-2; TRBD2 might be the D (6 bases). Germline V gene sequence: CDR1 SGHVS, CDR2 FNYEAQ. The ends were cut back, 4 bases at V and 7 bases at J, with 10 bases in the middle. CDR3 length: 13 amino acids. CDR3 bases: TGTGCCAGCAGCTCGAGCGGGCGCGGGGAGCTGTTTTTT. It specifies CASSSSGRGELFF. The full variable domain, in which reference TRBV7-6 and TRBJ2-2 provide the parts outside the CDR3, is GAGVSQSPRYKVTKRGQDVALRCDPISGHVSLYWYRQALGQGPEFLTYFNYEAQQDKSGLPNDRFSAERPEGSISTLTIQRTEQRDSAMYRCASSSSGRGELFFGEGSRLTVL.

Many counts were recorded for this clonotype. CDR3 sequence: CASSQDYGTQYF. The CDR3 region has the DNA TGTGCCAGCAGCCAAGATTATGGCACGCAGTATTTT. The chain is built from TRBV3-1 and TRBJ2-3, with unresolved D. V was pared by 0 bases and J by 9 bases, with 7 bases between. Germline V gene sequence: CDR1 LGHDT, CDR2 YNNKEL (reference sequence). This CDR3 contains 12 residues.

This clonotype was counted ten times or more. The chain is built from TRBV2 and TRBJ2-1; D may be TRBD1 (6 bases). Per germline, CDR1 SNHLY and CDR2 FYNNEI. The V gene lost 6 bases and the J gene lost 1 base, with 13 bases spanning the gap. The CDR3 has 15 amino acids. For the CDR3, the DNA is TGTGCCAGCAGCGCCCGGGACAATTCCTACAATGAGCAGTTCTTC. Its translation is CASSARDNSYNEQFF.

There are a few counts of this clonotype. The rearrangement uses TRBV24-1 and TRBJ2-7; 7 nucleotides match TRBD1. CDR1 and CDR2 from the germline V gene are KGHDR and SFDVKD. Losses at the gene ends were 3 bases for V and 2 bases for J; bases not matched to a gene: 3. This CDR3 is built from 14 residues. The CDR3 reads CATSDPGQTYEQYF. The DNA for the CDR3 is TGTGCCACCAGTGATCCGGGACAGACCTACGAGCAGTACTTC.

This clonotype has only a few counts. The V gene is TRBV4-1, the J gene TRBJ1-6, with a possible D match to TRBD1 (6 bases). The germline V and J ends were trimmed by 0 bases and 4 bases, with 13 bases remaining between them. CDR3 length: 17 residues. The V gene's germline CDR1 is MGHRA and CDR2 YSYEKL. The CDR3 region is CASSQDSAGQYNSPLHF. The CDR3 DNA reads TGCGCCAGCAGCCAAGATTCGGCCGGACAGTATAATTCACCCCTCCACTTT.

This clonotype turned up a few times. The chain links TRBV19 to TRBJ2-3, with a weak D call TRBD2 (6 bases). CDR1 and CDR2 from the germline V gene are LNHDA and SQIVND (reference sequence). V was trimmed by 4 bases and J by 0 bases, leaving 11 bases between them. This CDR3 contains 15 residues. The CDR3 DNA follows: TGTGCCAGTAGTACAGACGGGAGTAGCACAGATACGCAGTATTTT. It encodes CASSTDGSSTDTQYF.

This clonotype has only a few counts. V gene TRBV2 combines with J gene TRBJ2-6; 8 bases are a match to TRBD2. The CDR3 is made up of 17 amino acids. V was clipped by 4 bases and J by 3 bases; unmatched bases: 8. In germline, CDR1 is SNHLY, CDR2 FYNNEI. CDR3 protein: CASSVPGGGYGANVLTF. The CDR3 bases are TGTGCCAGCAGTGTACCGGGGGGGGGGTATGGGGCCAACGTCCTGACTTTC.

This clonotype was recorded at least ten times. V is TRBV12-3 or TRBV12-4 and J is TRBJ1-4; D is ambiguous. CDR3 size: 15 residues. V gave up 5 bases and J gave up 0 bases, with 10 bases separating them. In nucleotides, the CDR3 is TGTGCCAGCAGTCCCGACTGGACAACTAATGAAAAACTGTTTTTT. Its translation: CASSPDWTTNEKLFF.

This clonotype was found a few times. The chain links TRBV12-3 or TRBV12-4 to TRBJ1-2, with 11 bases matching TRBD1. J lost 8 bases, V lost 7 bases, and 9 bases had no gene match. This CDR3 comprises 14 residues. CDR3 amino acids: CASTGEGQGGGYTF. CDR3 sequence (DNA): TGTGCCAGCACGGGTGAGGGACAGGGGGGCGGCTACACCTTC.